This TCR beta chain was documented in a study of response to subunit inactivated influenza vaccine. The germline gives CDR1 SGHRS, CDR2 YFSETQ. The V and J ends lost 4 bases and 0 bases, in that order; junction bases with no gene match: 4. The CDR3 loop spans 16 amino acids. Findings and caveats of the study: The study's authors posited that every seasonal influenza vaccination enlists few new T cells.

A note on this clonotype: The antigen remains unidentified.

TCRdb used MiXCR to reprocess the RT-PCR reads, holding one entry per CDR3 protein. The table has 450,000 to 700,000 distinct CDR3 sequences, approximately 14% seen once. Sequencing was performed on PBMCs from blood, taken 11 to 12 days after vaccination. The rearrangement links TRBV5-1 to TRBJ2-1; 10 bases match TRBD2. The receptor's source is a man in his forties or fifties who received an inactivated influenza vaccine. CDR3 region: CASSPVAGGSYNEQFF. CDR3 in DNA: TGCGCCAGCAGCCCCGTAGCGGGGGGCTCCTACAATGAGCAGTTCTTC.